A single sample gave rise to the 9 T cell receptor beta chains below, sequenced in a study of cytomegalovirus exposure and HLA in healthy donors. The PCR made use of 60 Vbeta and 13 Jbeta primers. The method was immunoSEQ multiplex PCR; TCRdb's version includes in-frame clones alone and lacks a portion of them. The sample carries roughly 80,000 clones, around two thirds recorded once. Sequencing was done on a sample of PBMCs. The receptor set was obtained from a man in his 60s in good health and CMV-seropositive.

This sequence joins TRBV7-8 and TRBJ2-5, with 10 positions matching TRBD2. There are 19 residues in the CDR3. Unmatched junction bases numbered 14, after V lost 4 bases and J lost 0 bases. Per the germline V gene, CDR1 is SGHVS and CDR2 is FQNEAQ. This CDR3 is CASSSSGRNRGRDQETQYF. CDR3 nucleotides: TGTGCCAGCAGCTCTAGCGGGAGAAACCGGGGCAGGGACCAAGAGACCCAGTACTTC.

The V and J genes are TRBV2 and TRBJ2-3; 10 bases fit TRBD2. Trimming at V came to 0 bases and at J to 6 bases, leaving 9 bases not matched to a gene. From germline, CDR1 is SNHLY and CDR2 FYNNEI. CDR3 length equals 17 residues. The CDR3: CASSEASASGGEDTQYF. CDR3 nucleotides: TGTGCCAGCAGTGAAGCTTCGGCTAGCGGGGGAGAGGATACGCAGTATTTT. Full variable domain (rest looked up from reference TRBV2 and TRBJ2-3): EPEVTQTPSHQVTQMGQEVILRCVPISNHLYFYWYRQILGQKVEFLVSFYNNEISEKSEIFDDQFSVERPDGSNFTLKIRSTKLEDSAMYFCASSEASASGGEDTQYFGPGTRLTVL.

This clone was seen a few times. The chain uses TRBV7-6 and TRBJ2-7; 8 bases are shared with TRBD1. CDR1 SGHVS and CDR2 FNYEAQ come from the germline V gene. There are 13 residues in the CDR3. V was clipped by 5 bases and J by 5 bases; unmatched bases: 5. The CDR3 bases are TGTGCCAGCAGCGCGGGACAGGTAAACGAGCAGTACTTC. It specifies CASSAGQVNEQYF. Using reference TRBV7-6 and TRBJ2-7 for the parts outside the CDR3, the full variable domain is GAGVSQSPRYKVTKRGQDVALRCDPISGHVSLYWYRQALGQGPEFLTYFNYEAQQDKSGLPNDRFSAERPEGSISTLTIQRTEQRDSAMYRCASSAGQVNEQYFGPGTRLTVT.

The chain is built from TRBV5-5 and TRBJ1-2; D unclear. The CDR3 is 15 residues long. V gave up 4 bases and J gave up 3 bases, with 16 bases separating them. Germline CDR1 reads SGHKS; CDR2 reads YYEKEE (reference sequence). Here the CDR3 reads CASSPTAGRDYGYTF. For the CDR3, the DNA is TGTGCCAGCAGCCCCACCGCGGGCCGGGACTATGGCTACACCTTC.

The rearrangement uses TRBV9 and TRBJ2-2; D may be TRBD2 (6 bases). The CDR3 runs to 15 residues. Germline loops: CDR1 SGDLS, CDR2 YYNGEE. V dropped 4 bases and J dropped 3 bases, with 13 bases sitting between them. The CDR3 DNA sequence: TGTGCCAGCAGCAGTTATAGGAGGGACACCGGGGAGCTGTTTTTT. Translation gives CASSSYRRDTGELFF.

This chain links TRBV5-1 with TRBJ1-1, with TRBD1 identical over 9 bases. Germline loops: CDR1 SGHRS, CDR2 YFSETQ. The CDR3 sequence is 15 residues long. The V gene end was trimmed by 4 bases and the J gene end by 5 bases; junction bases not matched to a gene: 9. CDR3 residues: CASSGGTGPYTEAFF. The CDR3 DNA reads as TGCGCCAGCAGCGGAGGGACAGGGCCCTATACTGAAGCTTTCTTT.

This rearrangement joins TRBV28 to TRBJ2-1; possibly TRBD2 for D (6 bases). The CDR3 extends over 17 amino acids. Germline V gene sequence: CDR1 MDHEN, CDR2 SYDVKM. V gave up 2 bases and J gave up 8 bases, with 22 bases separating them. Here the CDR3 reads CASSLPPGESRGDEQFF. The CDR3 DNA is TGTGCCAGCAGTTTACCCCCGGGAGAATCCCGAGGCGATGAGCAGTTCTTC.

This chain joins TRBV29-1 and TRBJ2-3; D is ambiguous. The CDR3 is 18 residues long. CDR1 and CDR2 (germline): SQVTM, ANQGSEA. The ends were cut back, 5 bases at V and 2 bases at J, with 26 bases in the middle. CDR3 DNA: TGCAGCGTTCTGGGCAGAGATCGTTCTCGGAAACTCACAGATACGCAGTATTTT. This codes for CSVLGRDRSRKLTDTQYF.

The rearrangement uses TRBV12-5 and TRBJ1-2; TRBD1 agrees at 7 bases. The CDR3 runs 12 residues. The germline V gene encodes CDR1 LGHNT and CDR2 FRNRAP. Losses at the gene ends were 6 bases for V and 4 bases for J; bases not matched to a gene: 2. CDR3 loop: CASGWDSYGYTF. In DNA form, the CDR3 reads TGTGCTAGTGGGTGGGACAGCTATGGCTACACCTTC.